This record looks at one TCR beta chain sequence and its context. This entry belongs to a study of blood T cell repertoires in COVID-19. Measured with immunoSEQ multiplex PCR; TCRdb has only the in-frame clones, and not every one. The sample holds over 350,000 clones, around 90% seen once. Enrollees, about 18 to 95 years old, lived in 25 or so US areas. Germline CDR1 and CDR2: SGDLS and YYNGEE. The junction had 2 bases not matched to a gene; V was cut back by 3 bases and J by 0 bases. CDR3 length: 15 amino acids. This TCR derives from a woman between 18 and 30 years old with acute COVID-19. Sample: PBMCs or T cells enriched from blood (not recorded which). The chain uses TRBV9 and TRBJ2-5; 10 bases agree with TRBD2. This CDR3 is CASSGSGGYQETQYF. The CDR3 DNA follows: TGTGCCAGCAGCGGTAGCGGGGGGTACCAAGAGACCCAGTACTTC.